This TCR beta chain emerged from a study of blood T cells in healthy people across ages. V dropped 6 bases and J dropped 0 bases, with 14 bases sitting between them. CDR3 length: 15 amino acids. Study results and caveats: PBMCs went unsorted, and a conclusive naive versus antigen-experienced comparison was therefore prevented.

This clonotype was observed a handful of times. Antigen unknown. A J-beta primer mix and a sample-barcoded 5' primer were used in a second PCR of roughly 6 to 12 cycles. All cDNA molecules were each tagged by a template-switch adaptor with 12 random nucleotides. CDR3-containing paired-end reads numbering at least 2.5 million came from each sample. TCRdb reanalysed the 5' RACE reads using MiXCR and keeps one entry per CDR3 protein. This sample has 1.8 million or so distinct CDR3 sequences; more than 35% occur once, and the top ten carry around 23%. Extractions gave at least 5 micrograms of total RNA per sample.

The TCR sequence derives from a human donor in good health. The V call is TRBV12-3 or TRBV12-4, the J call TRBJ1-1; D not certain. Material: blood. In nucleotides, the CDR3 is TGTGCCAGCAGACCCAACCCTTACCTGAACACTGAAGCTTTCTTT. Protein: CASRPNPYLNTEAFF.